This is a list of T cell receptor beta chains from one sample in a study of glioma-infiltrating T cells after dendritic cell vaccination. Profiling relied on immunoSEQ multiplex PCR, and the TCRdb table lists in-frame clones only, not all of them. The profile shows tens of thousands of clones, around 90% of them singletons. The sequenced sample was blood, obtained before dendritic cell vaccination. These receptors all come from a human donor with glioblastoma. The CDR3 runs from the conserved cysteine through the conserved F or W. A D gene is named only where the DNA matches it firmly. Expanded clones are given a class, and other clones once, few, many or no size at all.

len: 15
j_gene: TRBJ2-1
v_gene: TRBV9
abundance: -
d_gene: TRBD2
CDR3nt: TGTGCCAGCAGTCCTAGCGGGAGCTCCTACAATGAGCAGTTCTTC
CDR3aa: CASSPSGSSYNEQFF

len: 14
j_gene: TRBJ2-5
v_gene: TRBV29-1
abundance: -
d_gene: TRBD2
CDR3nt: TGCAGCGTTGATCAAGGGAGGGGTCAAGAGACCCAGTACTTC
CDR3aa: CSVDQGRGQETQYF

len: 15
j_gene: TRBJ2-1
v_gene: TRBV10-2
abundance: -
d_gene: TRBD2
CDR3nt: TGCGCCAGCAGTGAAAAGCGGGGGGTTTTCAATGAGCAGTTCTTC
CDR3aa: CASSEKRGVFNEQFF

len: 16
j_gene: TRBJ2-3
v_gene: TRBV5-5
abundance: -
d_gene: TRBD2
CDR3nt: TGTGCCAGCAGCTTGAGGGGCGGGAGCAGCACAGATACGCAGTATTTT
CDR3aa: CASSLRGGSSTDTQYF

len: 15
j_gene: TRBJ2-1
v_gene: TRBV5-1
abundance: -
d_gene: TRBD2
CDR3nt: TGCGCCACCGGACCCGGGGCGGGAGGTCATAATGAGCAGTTCTTC
CDR3aa: CATGPGAGGHNEQFF

len: 14
j_gene: TRBJ2-1
v_gene: TRBV5-1
abundance: few
d_gene: TRBD1
CDR3nt: TGCGCCAGCAGCTTGATCAGGGGGAGCGATGAGCAGTTCTTC
CDR3aa: CASSLIRGSDEQFF

len: 15
j_gene: TRBJ1-5
v_gene: TRBV4-1
abundance: few
d_gene: -
CDR3nt: TGCGCCAGCAGCCAAGAGAGCCAGGGAGGGCAGCCCCAGCATTTT
CDR3aa: CASSQESQGGQPQHF

len: 15
j_gene: TRBJ2-5
v_gene: TRBV5-1
abundance: -
d_gene: -
CDR3nt: TGCGCCAGCAGCTTTGGTGGCCTGTACCAAGAGACCCAGTACTTC
CDR3aa: CASSFGGLYQETQYF

len: 16
j_gene: TRBJ2-1
v_gene: TRBV5-6
abundance: once
d_gene: -
CDR3nt: TGTGCCAGCAGCTTGCCGGGTATGCGCTCCTACAATGAGCAGTTCTTC
CDR3aa: CASSLPGMRSYNEQFF

len: 12
j_gene: TRBJ2-5
v_gene: TRBV29-1
abundance: -
d_gene: -
CDR3nt: TGCAGCGTGTGGCAGAACCAAGAGACCCAGTACTTC
CDR3aa: CSVWQNQETQYF

len: 15
j_gene: TRBJ2-5
v_gene: TRBV4-2
abundance: -
d_gene: TRBD2
CDR3nt: TGTGCCAGCAGCCGATTAGCGGGGGCTTCGGAGACCCAGTACTTC
CDR3aa: CASSRLAGASETQYF

len: 14
j_gene: TRBJ1-2
v_gene: TRBV5-4
abundance: once
d_gene: -
CDR3nt: TGTGCCAGCAGCTTGGAAGCCGCTAACTATGGCTACACCTTC
CDR3aa: CASSLEAANYGYTF

len: 12
j_gene: TRBJ2-7
v_gene: TRBV12-5
abundance: -
d_gene: -
CDR3nt: TGTGCTAGTGGTTTGAACTTCTACGAGCAGTACTTC
CDR3aa: CASGLNFYEQYF

len: 15
j_gene: TRBJ1-3
v_gene: TRBV18
abundance: -
d_gene: -
CDR3nt: TGTGCCAGCTCAGAGGACAGTTACTCTGGAAACACCATATATTTT
CDR3aa: CASSEDSYSGNTIYF

len: 17
j_gene: TRBJ2-4
v_gene: TRBV2
abundance: -
d_gene: TRBD1
CDR3nt: TGTGCCAGCAGTGAACGGGGCAGGGGGTCAGCCAAAAACATTCAGTACTTC
CDR3aa: CASSERGRGSAKNIQYF

len: 13
j_gene: TRBJ2-3
v_gene: TRBV9
abundance: -
d_gene: -
CDR3nt: TGTGCCAGCAGCGTAGGAGAGGGGGACACGCAGTATTTT
CDR3aa: CASSVGEGDTQYF

len: 16
j_gene: TRBJ2-7
v_gene: TRBV7-3
abundance: -
d_gene: TRBD1
CDR3nt: TGTGCCAGCAGCTTAATGCCGGGACAGGACCTCTACGAGCAGTACTTC
CDR3aa: CASSLMPGQDLYEQYF

len: 14
j_gene: TRBJ1-1
v_gene: TRBV6-1
abundance: -
d_gene: TRBD1
CDR3nt: TGTGCCAGCAGACCCGGGACAGCGAACACTGAAGCTTTCTTT
CDR3aa: CASRPGTANTEAFF

len: 11
j_gene: TRBJ2-2
v_gene: TRBV30
abundance: once
d_gene: -
CDR3nt: TGTGCCTGGAGTGGGAGCGATGAGCTGTTTTTT
CDR3aa: CAWSGSDELFF

len: 14
j_gene: TRBJ1-1
v_gene: TRBV28
abundance: -
d_gene: -
CDR3nt: TGTGCCAGCAGGCCGACACCTATGAACACTGAAGCTTTCTTT
CDR3aa: CASRPTPMNTEAFF

len: 13
j_gene: TRBJ1-3
v_gene: TRBV19
abundance: -
d_gene: -
CDR3nt: TGTGCCAGTAACCGCTACTCTGGAAACACCATATATTTT
CDR3aa: CASNRYSGNTIYF

len: 15
j_gene: TRBJ2-7
v_gene: TRBV6-6
abundance: -
d_gene: TRBD1
CDR3nt: TGTGCCAGCACCACCTCCGGGACAGGGACCTACGAGCAGTACTTC
CDR3aa: CASTTSGTGTYEQYF

len: 14
j_gene: TRBJ1-2
v_gene: TRBV6-5
abundance: -
d_gene: -
CDR3nt: TGTGCCAGCAGTGAAGTGGCGGGGGCCTATGGCTACACCTTC
CDR3aa: CASSEVAGAYGYTF

len: 15
j_gene: TRBJ2-7
v_gene: TRBV9
abundance: -
d_gene: -
CDR3nt: TGTGCCAGCAGCGAGGCTCCAGGGATCTCCTACGAGCAGTACTTC
CDR3aa: CASSEAPGISYEQYF

len: 15
j_gene: TRBJ1-3
v_gene: TRBV6-1
abundance: -
d_gene: -
CDR3nt: TGTGCCAGCAGTGGAGCCTGGCCCTCTGGAAACACCATATATTTT
CDR3aa: CASSGAWPSGNTIYF

len: 16
j_gene: TRBJ2-7
v_gene: TRBV19
abundance: few
d_gene: TRBD1
CDR3nt: TGTGCCAGTAGTATAGGTCGGGGACAGGGTACCCACGAGCAGTACTTC
CDR3aa: CASSIGRGQGTHEQYF

len: 15
j_gene: TRBJ2-5
v_gene: TRBV2
abundance: -
d_gene: TRBD2
CDR3nt: TGTGCCAGCAGTGCCGCGGGAGCTGGTGTAGAGACCCAGTACTTC
CDR3aa: CASSAAGAGVETQYF

len: 14
j_gene: TRBJ2-7
v_gene: TRBV18
abundance: once
d_gene: TRBD1
CDR3nt: TGTGCCAGCTCACCTCGGGACAGGGTCTTCGAGCAGTACTTC
CDR3aa: CASSPRDRVFEQYF

len: 16
j_gene: TRBJ2-4
v_gene: TRBV10-3
abundance: -
d_gene: TRBD2
CDR3nt: TGTGCCTCGACTAGCGGGGCCCCCCTAGCCAAAAACATTCAGTACTTC
CDR3aa: CASTSGAPLAKNIQYF

len: 12
j_gene: TRBJ2-5
v_gene: TRBV7-9
abundance: -
d_gene: -
CDR3nt: TGTGCCAGCAGCTTATTTCTCGAGACCCAGTACTTC
CDR3aa: CASSLFLETQYF

len: 13
j_gene: TRBJ2-2
v_gene: TRBV30
abundance: -
d_gene: -
CDR3nt: TGTGCCTGGAGTGTACTGAACACCGGGGAGCTGTTTTTT
CDR3aa: CAWSVLNTGELFF

len: 14
j_gene: TRBJ1-1
v_gene: TRBV19
abundance: -
d_gene: -
CDR3nt: TGTGCCAGTAGTATCCAGGGCAGAGGAACTGAAGCTTTCTTT
CDR3aa: CASSIQGRGTEAFF

len: 16
j_gene: TRBJ2-3
v_gene: TRBV1
abundance: -
d_gene: -
CDR3nt: TGCACCAGCAGCCAAGACCATGGCGGGAGAGGAGATACGCAGTATTTT
CDR3aa: CTSSQDHGGRGDTQYF